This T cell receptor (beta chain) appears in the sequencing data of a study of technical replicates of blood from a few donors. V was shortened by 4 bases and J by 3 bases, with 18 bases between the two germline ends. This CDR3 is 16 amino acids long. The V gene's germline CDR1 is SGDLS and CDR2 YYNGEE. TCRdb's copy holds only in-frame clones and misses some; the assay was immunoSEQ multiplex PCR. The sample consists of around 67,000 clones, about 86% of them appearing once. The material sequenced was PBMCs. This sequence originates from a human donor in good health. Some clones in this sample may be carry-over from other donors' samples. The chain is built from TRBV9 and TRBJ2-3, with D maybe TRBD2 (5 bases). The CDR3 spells CASSPRGTSFTDTQYF. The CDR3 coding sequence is TGTGCCAGCAGCCCTCGGGGTACAAGTTTTACAGATACGCAGTATTTT.